Below, 22 T cell receptor beta chains from the same sample are listed, as sequenced in a study of OX40 agonist ivuxolimab in advanced cancers. Method: immunoSEQ multiplex PCR; TCRdb's copy keeps in-frame clones and lacks some. This table holds 65,000 to 80,000 clones, about 91% found once. The sequencing here drew on CD4+ or CD8+ T cells sorted from blood, taken in a trial of the OX40 agonist ivuxolimab. These receptors were obtained from an adult with an advanced solid tumor such as melanoma, head and neck, liver or kidney cancer.

V usage is TRBV25-1 and J usage is TRBJ1-1; D remains unclear. From germline, CDR1 is MGHDK and CDR2 SYGVNS. This CDR3 is 11 amino acids long. Trimming took 3 bases from V and 4 from J, leaving 3 bases between them. The DNA of the CDR3 is TGTGCCAGCAGTGATCCCACTGAAGCTTTCTTT. It translates to CASSDPTEAFF.

The gene calls are TRBV5-1 and TRBJ1-1, with 8 bases fitting TRBD1. Germline values: CDR1 SGHRS, CDR2 YFSETQ. The CDR3 extends over 14 amino acids. J lost 3 bases, V lost 3 bases, and 4 bases had no gene match. This chain's CDR3 is CASSWGQVDTEAFF. CDR3 sequence (DNA): TGCGCCAGCAGCTGGGGACAGGTGGACACTGAAGCTTTCTTT.

A single count supports this clone. This rearrangement joins TRBV7-6 to TRBJ1-2; D is possibly TRBD1 (5 bases). Germline V CDR1 and CDR2: SGHVS, FNYEAQ. Trimming took off 1 base at V and 3 bases at J, with 15 bases between the two ends. This CDR3 spans 16 amino acids. The CDR3 spells CASSLGAPDSHYGYTF. CDR3 sequence (DNA): TGTGCCAGCAGCTTAGGGGCACCTGACAGCCACTATGGCTACACCTTC.

CDR3 nucleotides: TGTGCCAGCAGCTTGGATTGGGACACTGAAGCTTTCTTT. The encoded protein is CASSLDWDTEAFF. V gene TRBV5-6 combines with J gene TRBJ1-1; D is unresolved. V gave up 0 bases and J gave up 3 bases, with 6 bases separating them. The CDR3 runs 13 residues. Germline CDR1 is SGHDT and CDR2 is YYEEEE.

V gene TRBV18 combines with J gene TRBJ2-7; D possibly corresponds to TRBD1 (7 bases). The CDR3 extends over 16 amino acids. Germline V gene data show CDR1 as KGHSH and CDR2 as LQKENI. Trimming stripped 4 bases from V and 0 bases from J, with 16 bases between. The CDR3 DNA reads as TGTGCCAGCTCACGACAGACAGGGAGGAGCTCCTACGAGCAGTACTTC. Protein: CASSRQTGRSSYEQYF.

Comment on this clone: Different DNA sequences within this sample yield the same CDR3. This chain uses TRBV30 with TRBJ1-5; tentatively, D is TRBD1 (6 bases). Germline lookup yields CDR1 GTSNPN and CDR2 SVGIG (reference sequence). V dropped 3 bases and J dropped 4 bases, with 13 bases sitting between them. The CDR3 has 14 amino acids. The CDR3 sequence is CAWRGGAGNQPQHF. CDR3 DNA: TGTGCCTGGAGGGGGGGGGCGGGGAATCAGCCCCAGCATTTT.

The rearrangement uses TRBV18 and TRBJ1-2, with 9 bases identical to TRBD1. This CDR3 spans 14 amino acids. Germline V gene data show CDR1 as KGHSH and CDR2 as LQKENI. V lost 2 bases, J lost 4 bases, and 2 bases stayed unmatched. The CDR3 bases are TGTGCCAGCTCACCAAACAGGGGGCCCTATGGCTACACCTTC. Its protein product is CASSPNRGPYGYTF.

V is TRBV5-1 and J is TRBJ1-4; D gene uncertain. V was trimmed by 7 bases and J by 0 bases, leaving 13 bases between them. There are 15 residues in the CDR3. CDR1 and CDR2 from the germline V gene are SGHRS and YFSETQ. CDR3 sequence: CASQRASATNEKLFF. CDR3 nucleotide sequence: TGCGCCAGCCAGAGGGCCTCTGCAACTAATGAAAAACTGTTTTTT.

A word on this clone: Other DNA variants within this sample encode the same CDR3. This chain connects TRBV19 to TRBJ1-4; TRBD1 agrees at 7 bases. Germline CDR1 and CDR2: LNHDA and SQIVND (reference sequence). The V gene end was trimmed by 5 bases and the J gene end by 0 bases; junction bases not matched to a gene: 3. The CDR3 has 15 residues. The CDR3 bases are TGTGCCAGTAGTTCCGACAGGGCAACTAATGAAAAACTGTTTTTT. Protein: CASSSDRATNEKLFF.

This chain uses TRBV19 with TRBJ1-6; D possibly corresponds to TRBD1 (5 bases). CDR1 is LNHDA and CDR2 is SQIVND in the germline V gene (reference sequence). There are 15 residues in the CDR3. V was shortened by 3 bases and J by 6 bases, with 12 bases between the two germline ends. CDR3 residues: CASSIGQGFNSPLHF. The DNA of the CDR3 is TGTGCCAGTAGTATCGGTCAGGGATTTAATTCACCCCTCCACTTT.

In this sample, this clone turned up a few times. For the CDR3, the DNA is TGTGCCAGCTCACCAGCCGGGACAAACCATCAGCCCCAGCATTTT. It specifies CASSPAGTNHQPQHF. The V and J genes are TRBV18 and TRBJ1-5, with TRBD1 as a possible D gene (6 bases). The germline gives CDR1 KGHSH, CDR2 LQKENI. Trimming cost V 2 bases and J 5 bases, with 13 bases left between them. The CDR3 extends over 15 amino acids.

V gene TRBV6-1 combines with J gene TRBJ1-2; 8 bases match TRBD1. The CDR3 is made up of 15 amino acids. Germline V CDR1 and CDR2: MNHNS, SASEGT. V shed 8 bases, J shed 3 bases, and the junction held 11 bases outside the gene matches. The CDR3 nucleotides are TGTGCCAGCGGGGGACAGGCGAACCTTTACTATGGCTACACCTTC. It is translated as CASGGQANLYYGYTF.

The chain uses TRBV5-1 and TRBJ2-1, with 10 bases fitting TRBD2. Germline V gene sequence: CDR1 SGHRS, CDR2 YFSETQ. V shed 6 bases and J 7 bases; nucleotides not matched to a gene: 10. The CDR3 covers 15 residues. DNA for the CDR3: TGCGCCAGCACTGAAAGCGGGAGGGCGGGGAATGAGCAGTTCTTC. It is translated as CASTESGRAGNEQFF.

V usage is TRBV9 and J usage is TRBJ2-1; 10 bases agree with TRBD2. Looked up from germline, CDR1 is SGDLS and CDR2 is YYNGEE. Losses at the gene ends were 4 bases for V and 9 bases for J; bases not matched to a gene: 7. The CDR3 length is 14 residues. The CDR3 region has the DNA TGTGCCAGCAGCCCCCTAGCGGGAGCACTTGAGCAGTTCTTC. Translating it yields CASSPLAGALEQFF.

This rearrangement joins TRBV30 to TRBJ2-1, with 10 bases matching TRBD2. The trim removed 0 bases at V and 0 bases at J, leaving 2 bases unmatched. Germline V lookup: CDR1 GTSNPN, CDR2 SVGIG (reference sequence). CDR3 length: 16 amino acids. The CDR3 bases are TGTGCCTGGAGTGTGGCTAGCGGGAGCTCCTACAATGAGCAGTTCTTC. It specifies CAWSVASGSSYNEQFF.

The gene calls are TRBV7-2 and TRBJ2-5; D unresolved. V shed 1 base and J shed 9 bases, with 9 bases lying between them. Per germline, CDR1 SGHTA and CDR2 FQGNSA. The CDR3 runs to 12 residues. CDR3 nucleotide sequence: TGTGCCAGCAGCTTAGATGGCCGGGCCCAGTACTTC. This encodes CASSLDGRAQYF.

The chain links TRBV30 to TRBJ1-4, with TRBD1 matching 10 bases. Germline values: CDR1 GTSNPN, CDR2 SVGIG (reference sequence). The CDR3 has 15 residues. V dropped 2 bases and J dropped 8; count of bases not matched to a gene: 8. The CDR3 coding sequence is TGTGCCTGGAGTTCCTGGACAGGGGGGAACGAAAAACTGTTTTTT. Its translation: CAWSSWTGGNEKLFF.

V is TRBV4-3 and J is TRBJ2-7; 8 positions agree with TRBD1. Unmatched junction bases numbered 5, after V lost 1 base and J lost 3 bases. The CDR3 runs to 15 residues. In germline, CDR1 is LGHNA, CDR2 YSLEER. The CDR3 spells CASSQGQGRVYEQYF. As DNA, the CDR3 is TGCGCCAGCAGCCAAGGACAGGGGAGAGTCTACGAGCAGTACTTC.

The chain couples TRBV7-9 to TRBJ1-4; possibly TRBD1 for D (5 bases). V was clipped by 3 bases and J by 5 bases, with 16 bases between them. CDR1 SEHNR and CDR2 FQNEAQ come from the germline V gene (reference sequence). The CDR3 loop spans 16 amino acids. CDR3 residues: CASSLYLGTENEKLFF. For the CDR3, the DNA is TGTGCCAGCAGCTTGTATCTTGGGACGGAGAATGAAAAACTGTTTTTT.

J is TRBJ1-1 and V is TRBV4-1, with no clear D. The V gene's germline CDR1 is MGHRA and CDR2 YSYEKL. This CDR3 comprises 18 residues. The V end lost 1 base, the J end lost 4 bases, and 22 bases lay between the germline ends. CDR3 sequence reads: CASSQGIGRSRASTEAFF. DNA of the CDR3: TGCGCCAGCAGCCAAGGGATCGGGCGGAGCCGGGCGAGCACTGAAGCTTTCTTT.

This chain links TRBV5-6 with TRBJ2-7; 7 nucleotides match TRBD2. CDR1 is SGHDT and CDR2 is YYEEEE in the germline V gene. The CDR3 covers 17 residues. V lost 7 bases, J lost 1 base, and 17 bases stayed unmatched. The CDR3 DNA reads as TGTGCCAGCTCCACCCCGGGAACTAGCGAGGGGTCCTACGAGCAGTACTTC. It yields the protein CASSTPGTSEGSYEQYF.

The V and J genes are TRBV5-5 and TRBJ2-1; D is unclear. The germline V gene has CDR1 SGHKS and CDR2 YYEKEE (reference sequence). Trimming took 2 bases from V and 0 from J, leaving 9 bases between them. The CDR3 extends over 15 amino acids. The CDR3 region is CASSFGRSSYNEQFF. The CDR3 coding sequence is TGTGCCAGCAGCTTCGGCAGGAGCTCCTACAATGAGCAGTTCTTC.